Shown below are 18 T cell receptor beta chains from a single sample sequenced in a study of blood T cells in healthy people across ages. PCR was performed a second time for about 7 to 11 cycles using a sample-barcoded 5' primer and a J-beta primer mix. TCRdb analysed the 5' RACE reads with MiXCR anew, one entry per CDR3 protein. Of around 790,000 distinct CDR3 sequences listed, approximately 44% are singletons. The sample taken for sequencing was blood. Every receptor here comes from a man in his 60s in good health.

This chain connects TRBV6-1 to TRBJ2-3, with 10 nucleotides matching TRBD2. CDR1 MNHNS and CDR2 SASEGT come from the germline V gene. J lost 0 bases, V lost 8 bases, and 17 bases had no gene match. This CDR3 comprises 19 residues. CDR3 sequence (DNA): TGTGCCAGCGCGAACTTTAGCGGGGGGTCTTCAACTAGCACAGATACGCAGTATTTT. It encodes CASANFSGGSSTSTDTQYF.

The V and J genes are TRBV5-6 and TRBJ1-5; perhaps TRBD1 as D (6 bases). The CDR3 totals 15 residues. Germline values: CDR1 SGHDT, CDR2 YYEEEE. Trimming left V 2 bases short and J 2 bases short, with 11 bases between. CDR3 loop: CASSLQPGGNQPQHF. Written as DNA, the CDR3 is TGTGCCAGCAGCTTACAACCAGGGGGCAATCAGCCCCAGCATTTT.

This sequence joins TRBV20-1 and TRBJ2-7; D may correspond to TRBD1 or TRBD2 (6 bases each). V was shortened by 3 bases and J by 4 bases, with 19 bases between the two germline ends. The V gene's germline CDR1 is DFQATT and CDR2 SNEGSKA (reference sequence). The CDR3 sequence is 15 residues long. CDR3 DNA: TGCAGTGCTAGGTTGTGGGACGGGGGCTTATACGAGCAGTACTTC. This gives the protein CSARLWDGGLYEQYF.

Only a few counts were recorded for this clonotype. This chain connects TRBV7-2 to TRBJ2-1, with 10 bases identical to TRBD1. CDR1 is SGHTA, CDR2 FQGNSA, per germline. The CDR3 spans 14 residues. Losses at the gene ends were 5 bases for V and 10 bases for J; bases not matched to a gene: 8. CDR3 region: CASSPQTGGGEQFF. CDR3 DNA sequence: TGTGCCAGCAGCCCCCAGACAGGGGGCGGGGAGCAGTTCTTC.

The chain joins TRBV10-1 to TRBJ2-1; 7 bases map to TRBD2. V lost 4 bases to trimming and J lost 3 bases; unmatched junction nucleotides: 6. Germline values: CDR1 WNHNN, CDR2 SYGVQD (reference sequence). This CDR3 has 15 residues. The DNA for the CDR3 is TGCGCCAGCAGTGCGGGACTACTAAACTACAATGAGCAGTTCTTC. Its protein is CASSAGLLNYNEQFF.

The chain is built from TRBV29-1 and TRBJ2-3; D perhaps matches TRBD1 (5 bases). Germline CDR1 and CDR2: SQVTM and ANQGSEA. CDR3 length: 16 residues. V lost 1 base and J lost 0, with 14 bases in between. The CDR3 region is CSVEGQRGTSTDTQYF. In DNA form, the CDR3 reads TGCAGCGTTGAAGGACAAAGGGGTACTAGCACAGATACGCAGTATTTT.

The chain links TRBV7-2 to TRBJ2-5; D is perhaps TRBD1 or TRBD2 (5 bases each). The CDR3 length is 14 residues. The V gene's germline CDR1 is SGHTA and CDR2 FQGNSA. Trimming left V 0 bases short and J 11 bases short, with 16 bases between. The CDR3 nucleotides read TGTGCCAGCAGCTTAGCAGGGCCGCAGGGAGAGCAGTACTTC. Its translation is CASSLAGPQGEQYF.

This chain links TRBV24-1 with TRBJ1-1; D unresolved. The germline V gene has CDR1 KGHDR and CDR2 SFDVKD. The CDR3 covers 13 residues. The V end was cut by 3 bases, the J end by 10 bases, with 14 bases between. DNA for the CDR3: TGTGCCACCAGTGATGGCCCATGGACGGGAGCTTTCTTT. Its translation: CATSDGPWTGAFF.

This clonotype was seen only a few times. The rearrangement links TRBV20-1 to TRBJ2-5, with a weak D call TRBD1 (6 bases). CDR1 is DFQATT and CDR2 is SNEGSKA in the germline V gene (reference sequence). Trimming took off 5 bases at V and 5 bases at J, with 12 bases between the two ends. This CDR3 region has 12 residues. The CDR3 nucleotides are TGCAGTGCTCTTGGACAGAAGGAGACCCAGTACTTC. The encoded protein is CSALGQKETQYF.

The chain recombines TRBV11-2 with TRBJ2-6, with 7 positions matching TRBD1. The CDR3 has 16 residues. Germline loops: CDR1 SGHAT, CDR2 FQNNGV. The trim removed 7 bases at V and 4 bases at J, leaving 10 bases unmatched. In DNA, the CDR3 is TGTGCCAGCACCCCTGACAGGGCGTACGGGGCCAACGTCCTGACTTTC. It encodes CASTPDRAYGANVLTF.

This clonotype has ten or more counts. The CDR3 is CASSSGSGNYGYTF. CDR3 DNA: TGCGCCAGCAGCTCAGGGAGCGGAAACTATGGCTACACCTTC. The rearrangement uses TRBV5-1 and TRBJ1-2; D possibly corresponds to TRBD1 (5 bases). Germline CDR1 and CDR2: SGHRS and YFSETQ. CDR3 length: 14 amino acids. V lost 3 bases, J lost 2 bases, and 11 bases lay in between. Looking up the rest from reference TRBV5-1 and TRBJ1-2 gives the full variable domain: KAGVTQTPRYLIKTRGQQVTLSCSPISGHRSVSWYQQTPGQGLQFLFEYFSETQRNKGNFPGRFSGRQFSNSRSEMNVSTLELGDSALYLCASSSGSGNYGYTFGSGTRLTVV.

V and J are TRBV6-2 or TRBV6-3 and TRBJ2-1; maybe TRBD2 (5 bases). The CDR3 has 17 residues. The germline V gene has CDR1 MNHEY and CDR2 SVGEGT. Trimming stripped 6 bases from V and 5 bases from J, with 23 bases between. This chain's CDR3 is CASRPGARVFKNNEQFF. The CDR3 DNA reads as TGTGCCAGCAGACCCGGCGCGAGGGTGTTTAAAAACAATGAGCAGTTCTTC.

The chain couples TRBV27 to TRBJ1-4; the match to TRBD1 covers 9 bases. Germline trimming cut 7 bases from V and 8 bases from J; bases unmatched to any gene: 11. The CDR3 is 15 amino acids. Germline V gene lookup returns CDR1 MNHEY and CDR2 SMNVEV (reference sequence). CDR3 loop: CASTPSGTGPEKLFF. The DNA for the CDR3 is TGTGCCAGCACACCCAGTGGGACAGGGCCCGAAAAACTGTTTTTT.

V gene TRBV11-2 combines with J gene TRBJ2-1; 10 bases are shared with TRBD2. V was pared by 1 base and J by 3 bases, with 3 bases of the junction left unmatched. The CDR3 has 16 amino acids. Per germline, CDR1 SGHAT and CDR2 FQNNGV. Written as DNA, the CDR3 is TGTGCCAGCAGCTTAGTAGCGGGGGGTCACTACAATGAGCAGTTCTTC. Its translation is CASSLVAGGHYNEQFF.

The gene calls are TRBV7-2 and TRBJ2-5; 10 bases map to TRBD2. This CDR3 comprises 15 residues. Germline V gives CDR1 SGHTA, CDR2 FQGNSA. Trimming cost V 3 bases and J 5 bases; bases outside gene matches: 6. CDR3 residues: CASSFQRGGRETQYF. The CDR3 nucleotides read TGTGCCAGCAGCTTCCAGCGGGGGGGGAGGGAGACCCAGTACTTC. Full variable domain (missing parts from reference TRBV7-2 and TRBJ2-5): GAGVSQSPSNKVTEKGKDVELRCDPISGHTALYWYRQSLGQGLEFLIYFQGNSAPDKSGLPSDRFSAERTGGSVSTLTIQRTQQEDSAVYLCASSFQRGGRETQYFGPGTRLLVL.

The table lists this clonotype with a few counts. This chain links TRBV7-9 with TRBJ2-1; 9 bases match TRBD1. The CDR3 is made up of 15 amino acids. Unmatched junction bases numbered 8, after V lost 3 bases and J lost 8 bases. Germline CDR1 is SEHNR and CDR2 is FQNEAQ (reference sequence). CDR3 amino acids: CASSLGDRAKDEQFF. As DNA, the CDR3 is TGTGCCAGCAGCTTGGGGGACAGGGCAAAGGATGAGCAGTTCTTC.

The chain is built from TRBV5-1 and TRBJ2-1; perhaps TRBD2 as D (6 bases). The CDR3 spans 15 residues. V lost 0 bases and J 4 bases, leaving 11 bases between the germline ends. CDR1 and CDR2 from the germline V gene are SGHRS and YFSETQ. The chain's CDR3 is CASSLGGARYNEQFF. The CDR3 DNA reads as TGCGCCAGCAGCTTGGGCGGGGCCAGATACAATGAGCAGTTCTTC.

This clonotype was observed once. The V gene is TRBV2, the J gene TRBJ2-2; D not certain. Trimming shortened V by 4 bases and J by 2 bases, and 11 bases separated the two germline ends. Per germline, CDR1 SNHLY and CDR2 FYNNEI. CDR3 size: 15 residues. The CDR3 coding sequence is TGTGCCAGCAGTGCAGAGACGTCAAACACCGGGGAGCTGTTTTTT. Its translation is CASSAETSNTGELFF.